The rows below give T cell receptor beta chains drawn from one sample of a study of cytomegalovirus exposure and HLA in healthy donors. Sequencing was performed with immunoSEQ multiplex PCR; in TCRdb, only in-frame clones are kept and a portion is missing. The sample data list about 58,000 clones. Sequenced: PBMCs. The receptor set was obtained from a woman aged 18-29 years in good health and CMV-seronegative. Each CDR3 is given with its conserved first and last residue. D genes are given only for firm matches.

V: TRBV6-1; D: TRBD1; CDR3: CASYQGAYGYTF
V: TRBV10-3; D: TRBD1; CDR3: CAISDDGTGKYTEAFF
V: TRBV28; D: TRBD2; CDR3: CATTPAGTSGINEQYF
V: TRBV5-1; D: .; CDR3: CASSSTAGRWSEAFF
V: TRBV6-5; D: TRBD2; CDR3: CASSYAGVLTYNEQFF
V: TRBV10-1; D: .; CDR3: CASRSSGDTQYF
V: TRBV6-6; D: .; CDR3: CASSRQSAYGYTF
V: TRBV6-1; D: TRBD2; CDR3: CASSELAGGPDKQYF
V: TRBV18; D: TRBD1; CDR3: CASSPRQGGYEQYF
V: TRBV9; D: .; CDR3: CASSVGGSTEAFF
V: TRBV7-9; D: .; CDR3: CASSLGAGYTF
V: TRBV5-1; D: .; CDR3: CASSAVFISSYNEQFF
V: TRBV27; D: .; CDR3: CASNRRGGVNEKLFF
V: TRBV28; D: TRBD1; CDR3: CASSFSPRTGYLAQYF
V: TRBV15; D: TRBD1; CDR3: CATSRTGWGNTEAFF
V: TRBV7-9; D: .; CDR3: CASSLARGEAFF
V: TRBV18; D: TRBD1; CDR3: CASSMRTGVDEKLFF
V: TRBV6-6; D: .; CDR3: CASSLAGYNEKLFF
V: TRBV5-1; D: .; CDR3: CASSLAVNYGYTF
V: TRBV18; D: TRBD1; CDR3: CASSMGQEKLFF
V: TRBV6-5; D: .; CDR3: CASSRVGRNYGYTF
V: TRBV6-5; D: TRBD1; CDR3: CASRRQGISGNTIYF
V: TRBV10-2; D: TRBD1; CDR3: CASSLRDRGRGQPQHF
V: TRBV5-6; D: TRBD1; CDR3: CASSLVAGGANYGYTF
V: TRBV5-1; D: TRBD2; CDR3: CASSSGLAGRYEQYF
V: TRBV5-8; D: .; CDR3: CASSLSHSTGELFF
V: TRBV6-6; D: TRBD1; CDR3: CASRLDRGGPGELFF
V: TRBV19; D: .; CDR3: CASSTTGRGGELFF
V: TRBV5-1; D: TRBD2; CDR3: CASSPILGGEQYF
V: TRBV28; D: .; CDR3: CASSLGGNGYTF
V: TRBV5-1; D: TRBD2; CDR3: CASSFEGGLADTQYF
V: TRBV2; D: .; CDR3: CASRPEETQYF
V: TRBV6-4; D: .; CDR3: CASSDQGGYNSPLHF
V: TRBV25-1; D: TRBD1; CDR3: CASSGTGANNQPQHF
V: TRBV18; D: .; CDR3: CASSSSRGFTGNTIYF
V: TRBV6-5; D: TRBD1; CDR3: CASRHRGLTEAFF
V: TRBV18; D: .; CDR3: CASSPYTKNTEAFF
V: TRBV6-5; D: .; CDR3: CASRRGSTIYGYTF
V: TRBV5-6; D: TRBD1; CDR3: CASSFTLTGTGRGNTIYF
V: TRBV18; D: TRBD1; CDR3: CASSNLGTANQPQHF
V: TRBV30; D: TRBD1; CDR3: CAWSLGLGGDRAGYTF
V: TRBV5-1; D: TRBD1; CDR3: CASSTGEITDTQYF
V: TRBV29-1; D: .; CDR3: CSVANRAQKAFF
V: TRBV9; D: TRBD1; CDR3: CASSVHPGQVSASPLHF
V: TRBV18; D: TRBD2; CDR3: CASSPGTLGGTDTQYF
V: TRBV5-6; D: TRBD2; CDR3: CASSLVGGLAGGWVNIQYF
V: TRBV5-1; D: .; CDR3: CASRPGVSYEQYF
V: TRBV7-2; D: TRBD1; CDR3: CASSPRYRGTEAFF
V: TRBV7-8; D: .; CDR3: CASTWLRAEAFF
V: TRBV6-5; D: .; CDR3: CASSYGGEAGELFF
V: TRBV18; D: .; CDR3: CASSHSSYEQYF